This TCR beta chain was identified in a study of T-cell reconstitution after alpha-beta-depleted transplantation in children (dated by TCRdb to about 2016). About the study as a whole: Using TCR repertoire profiling, the study quantitatively followed how T-cell immune reconstitution unfolded in children after TCRalphabeta/CD19-depleted allogeneic hematopoietic cell transplantation.

This clonotype was counted a few times. Its cognate antigen has yet to be identified. No per-base quality is available; no much larger clone lies one base away. Per the publication, the treatment or condition label means: allogeneic hematopoietic cell transplantation with graft depleted of TCRalphabeta T cells and CD19 B cells. The children who served as transplant recipients had been given grafts of TCRalphabeta/CD19-depleted allogeneic hematopoietic cells. The study at large found these results: In some patients, high TCRbeta diversity at day 60 was attributed to recipient T cells and intrathymic progenitors that had survived conditioning. Over subsequent months, a decline in hyperexpanded clone frequencies was noted, and after one year, T-cell counts and TCRbeta diversity were mostly ascribed to newly produced T cells. Apparently early alphabetaT-cell count recovery about two months after transplant reportedly relied on only several hundred rapidly expanded clones derived from non-depleted graft cells.

For CDR1 and CDR2, the germline V gene lists SGHVS and FQNEAQ. V and J are truncated by 8 bases and 0 bases respectively, leaving an intervening sequence of 20 bases. The CDR3, from cysteine to phenylalanine, totals 18 residues. CDR3 DNA is the only sequence kept; it has 54 bases, read in frame from the first base. To prepare the library, PCR was applied. Sequenced on an Illumina HiSeq 2500. To normalize quantification of the TCRbeta repertoire, the TCR libraries were built with molecular barcoding that relied on unique molecular identifiers. Through fastp at Q25 and MiXCR, TCRdb rebuilt clones from the public reads, retaining in-frame beta chains. Here each entry gathers all rows of one CDR3 protein and keeps the most common genes and DNA. The sample yields a few hundred thousand distinct CDR3 sequences; 27% were counted once. The ten largest clones represent around 36% of the sample.

Source: PBMCs, taken before TCRalphabeta/CD19-depleted stem cell transplant. This sequence originates from a boy under three years old with Wiskott-Aldrich syndrome, due to receive a stem cell transplant. The rearrangement joined TRBV7-8 to TRBJ2-6, with TRBD2 as a weak D call on 5 bases. The bases read TGTGCCAGCCTCGTCCCCGGGGTCTCCCTCTCTGGGGCCAACGTCCTGACTTTC. Translated, this gives CASLVPGVSLSGANVLTF.